This T cell receptor (beta chain) came from a study of T cell changes during pregnancy in multiple sclerosis. Clones were read by immunoSEQ multiplex PCR, and TCRdb kept only the in-frame ones, dropping some. The sample records tens of thousands of clones, over 80% being singletons. The CDR3 runs 13 residues. Trimming took off 4 bases at V and 0 bases at J, with 6 bases between the two ends. Germline CDR1 reads MNHNS; CDR2 reads SASEGT. The sequencing used peripheral blood, collected in the second trimester of pregnancy. The receptor was derived from a female donor in good health, enrolled as a control in a pregnancy study. The gene calls are TRBV6-1 and TRBJ1-1; D remains unclear. The CDR3 bases are TGTGCCAGCAGTGCCGAGGTGAACACTGAAGCTTTCTTT. Protein product: CASSAEVNTEAFF.